The clone carrying this T cell receptor (beta chain) was picked up many times. The sample belongs to a study of T-cell reconstitution after alpha-beta-depleted transplantation in children. Unique molecular identifiers were incorporated during preparation of the TCRbeta library. One entry per CDR3 protein results from TCRdb running MiXCR on the PCR reads. The sample contains more than 450,000 distinct CDR3 sequences, 15% to 20% of which appear only once. The CDR3 consists of 12 residues. V lost 0 bases and J lost 5, with 6 bases in between. The germline V gene encodes CDR1 SGHRS and CDR2 YFSETQ. The chain has TRBV5-1 and TRBJ2-7; D unclear. The specimen comprised PBMCs from the stem cell graft donor, sampled from the stem cell graft. This clonotype was sampled from a human donor who donated a stem cell graft to a child with acute lymphoblastic leukemia. CDR3 sequence reads: CASSLDGDEQYF. The CDR3 coding sequence is TGCGCCAGCAGCTTGGACGGTGACGAGCAGTACTTC.